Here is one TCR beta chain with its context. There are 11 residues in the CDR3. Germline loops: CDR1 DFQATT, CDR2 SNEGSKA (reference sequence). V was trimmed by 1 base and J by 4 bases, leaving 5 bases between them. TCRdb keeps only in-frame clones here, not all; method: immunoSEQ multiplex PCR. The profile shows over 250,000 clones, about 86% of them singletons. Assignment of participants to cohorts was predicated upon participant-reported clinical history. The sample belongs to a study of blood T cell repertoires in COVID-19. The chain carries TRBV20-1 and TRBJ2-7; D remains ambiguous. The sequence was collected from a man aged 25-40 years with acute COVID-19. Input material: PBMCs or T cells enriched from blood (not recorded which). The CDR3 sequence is CSARGDYEQYV. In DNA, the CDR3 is TGCAGTGCTAGAGGAGATTACGAGCAGTACGTC.